The following is a T cell receptor beta chain sequence with its context. Its antigen remains unidentified. Because it lacks the conserved phenylalanine or tryptophan at the end, this CDR3 is likely a read error. The DNA is omitted, as the CDR3 cannot be located on it reliably, and the CDR3 follows TCRdb's listing. cDNA specific to TCR beta was made from around 470 ng of total RNA, with a constant-region primer employed for priming. The TCR beta library was amplified through three nested multiplex PCR rounds in a modified ARM-PCR procedure. For approximately 11 cycles apiece, the opening two PCR rounds ran with TRBV1-TRBV30 forward primers and a C-beta reverse primer. Each CDR3 protein is one row after TCRdb ran MiXCR on the multiplex PCR reads. The data show roughly 22,000 distinct CDR3 sequences, with around 82% seen just once and about 40% held by the top ten. The tissue used was unsorted bulk material of roughly 17-34 mg. RNA and DNA were co-extracted from it with the AllPrep DNA/RNA mini kit.

The CDR3 has 15 amino acids, counting both end residues. CDR1 is MDHEN, CDR2 SYDVKM, per germline. The sample is drawn from a study of tumor-infiltrating lymphocytes in primary liver carcinoma. General observations from the study: The difference in top-250-clone fraction between tumors and blood was significant, favoring tumors (p = 0.039).

The chain joins TRBV28 to TRBJ1-2; TRBD1 was called by the table and not checked on the DNA. Sequences were obtained from liver tumor tissue from sampling region 2. Subset noted: tumor region T2, inferior pole. The TCR sequence derives from a woman aged 25 to 39 with primary liver carcinoma and hepatitis B virus infection. This chain's CDR3 is CASIQGQGANYGYSS.